The 7 T cell receptor beta chains listed next were all sequenced from one sample in a study of siplizumab effects on memory and regulatory T cells. TCRdb keeps only in-frame clones here, not all; method: immunoSEQ multiplex PCR. Of 70,000 or so clones listed, less than 95% are singletons. Sequences were obtained from CD8+ T cells sorted from blood. These receptors came from a human donor in good health.

The chain is built from TRBV12-5 and TRBJ1-6, with D perhaps TRBD1 (6 bases). V was clipped by 7 bases and J by 4 bases, with 11 bases between them. The V gene's germline CDR1 is LGHNT and CDR2 FRNRAP. CDR3 length: 14 residues. CDR3: CASDKGGYNSPLHF. DNA for the CDR3: TGTGCTAGTGACAAAGGGGGATATAATTCACCCCTCCACTTT.

V gene TRBV10-2 combines with J gene TRBJ2-7, with 12 nucleotides matching TRBD2. This CDR3 contains 15 residues. Germline V gives CDR1 WSHSY, CDR2 SAAADI. The junction had 6 bases not matched to a gene; V was cut back by 6 bases and J by 3 bases. CDR3 sequence: CASRATSGSYYEQYF. The CDR3 coding sequence is TGCGCCAGCAGAGCGACTAGCGGGAGTTACTACGAGCAGTACTTC.

The V call is TRBV5-6, the J call TRBJ2-2, with 10 bases fitting TRBD1. The germline CDR1 and CDR2 sequences are SGHDT and YYEEEE. This CDR3 has 17 residues. V was clipped by 3 bases and J by 4 bases; unmatched bases: 9. This CDR3 reads CASSSFRQGAATGELFF. CDR3 DNA sequence: TGTGCCAGCAGCTCTTTCCGACAGGGGGCGGCCACCGGGGAGCTGTTTTTT.

This chain links TRBV6-4 with TRBJ1-6; TRBD1 agrees at 7 bases. V was clipped by 6 bases and J by 8 bases; unmatched bases: 7. Per the germline V gene, CDR1 is MRHNA and CDR2 is SNTAGT. This CDR3 comprises 14 residues. The CDR3 DNA reads TGTGCCAGCAGAGGGGGCGGATGGGATTCACCCCTCCACTTT. This sequence encodes CASRGGGWDSPLHF.

This clone was detected a few times. The chain carries TRBV7-9 and TRBJ1-6, with no clear D. CDR1 and CDR2 (germline): SEHNR, FQNEAQ (reference sequence). The V and J ends lost 1 base and 9 bases respectively, with 10 bases between them. This CDR3 region has 14 residues. The CDR3 DNA reads as TGTGCCAGCAGCTTAGGAGGTTACGGTTCACCCCTCCACTTT. It encodes CASSLGGYGSPLHF.

V is TRBV11-3 and J is TRBJ2-2; D is perhaps TRBD1 (6 bases). The CDR3 runs to 19 residues. Germline assignment: CDR1 SGHNT and CDR2 YENEEA. Trimming shortened V by 5 bases and J by 3 bases, and 25 bases separated the two germline ends. The CDR3 region is CASSPRESLGQGHTGELFF. The CDR3 coding sequence is TGTGCCAGCAGCCCCCGAGAGTCGTTGGGCCAGGGGCACACCGGGGAGCTGTTTTTT.

This clone has just one count. The chain carries TRBV27 and TRBJ2-2; D gene ambiguous. Germline assignment: CDR1 MNHEY and CDR2 SMNVEV (reference sequence). CDR3 length: 13 residues. Trimming stripped 4 bases from V and 8 bases from J, with 11 bases between. For the CDR3, the DNA is TGTGCCAGCAGTTCCCTTGAAGGAGGGGAGCTGTTTTTT. Protein sequence: CASSSLEGGELFF.